This note documents a single TCR beta chain sequence. Original processing methods: By means of reference gene primer amplification, nucleated cell counts were estimated. Here immunoSEQ multiplex PCR was the method, and the copy in TCRdb shows in-frame clones only, minus some. For V, J and clone size, that table is used; D and trimming come from the DNA. The sample shows some 94,000 clones, 70% to 85% of them seen only once. The sample is drawn from a study of blood T cell repertoires in COVID-19. Study-wide context: Sites across the United States, Italy and Spain contributed samples from acute and convalescent COVID-19. T cells, B-cell-depleted T cells, or PBMCs provided the cDNA or gDNA that served as material.

The CDR3 has 15 residues. V dropped 3 bases and J dropped 1; count of bases not matched to a gene: 1. Germline assignment: CDR1 LNHDA and CDR2 SQIVND (reference sequence). The sequence was collected from a woman in her sixties or seventies in a cohort sampled during active or convalescent COVID-19. The chain combines TRBV19 with TRBJ2-5; TRBD2 matches 11 bases. Input material: peripheral blood. The CDR3 loop is CASSILAGGQETQYF. The CDR3 DNA follows: TGTGCCAGTAGTATCCTAGCGGGGGGCCAAGAGACCCAGTACTTC.